Each of the 25 T cell receptor beta chains below was sequenced from the same sample in a study of blood T cell repertoires in COVID-19. Only in-frame clones appear in the TCRdb table, and some are missing; sequencing was by immunoSEQ multiplex PCR. The sample records approximately 110,000 clones, 70% to 90% being singletons. Sequencing was carried out using peripheral blood. Receptors originate from a man aged 35-49 years with acute or convalescent COVID-19.

The chain combines TRBV5-5 with TRBJ1-4, with TRBD1 as a possible D gene (6 bases). The CDR3 spans 14 residues. Germline CDR1 is SGHKS and CDR2 is YYEKEE (reference sequence). V was clipped by 6 bases and J by 2 bases, with 11 bases between them. The CDR3 DNA sequence: TGTGCCAGCAAGGAACAGGGTACTAATGAAAAACTGTTTTTT. As protein: CASKEQGTNEKLFF.

This clone was seen only once. The chain has TRBV2 and TRBJ1-2; 8 bases are a match to TRBD1. The germline V gene encodes CDR1 SNHLY and CDR2 FYNNEI. Unmatched junction bases numbered 4, after V lost 7 bases and J lost 6 bases. This CDR3 contains 12 residues. The CDR3 here is CASTETGDGYTF. The CDR3 nucleotides are TGTGCCAGCACGGAGACAGGGGATGGCTACACCTTC.

V usage is TRBV7-9 and J usage is TRBJ2-3; 10 bases line up with TRBD2. Losses at the gene ends were 4 bases for V and 1 base for J; bases not matched to a gene: 5. The CDR3 consists of 16 residues. Germline V gives CDR1 SEHNR, CDR2 FQNEAQ (reference sequence). The CDR3: CASSSTGLAGTDTQYF. The CDR3 bases are TGTGCCAGCAGCTCAACCGGACTAGCGGGCACAGATACGCAGTATTTT.

This rearrangement joins TRBV3-1 (or the pseudogene TRBV3-2) to TRBJ1-1, with D uncertain. The germline V and J ends were trimmed by 6 bases and 11 bases, with 16 bases remaining between them. The CDR3 runs to 12 residues. The germline CDR1 and CDR2 sequences are LGHDT and YNNKEL (reference sequence). CDR3: CASRAYQERAFF. For the CDR3, the DNA is TGTGCCAGCAGAGCTTATCAGGAAAGGGCTTTCTTT.

Here the CDR3 reads CASSFDGQGYEQYF. DNA of the CDR3: TGTGCCAGCAGCTTCGATGGACAGGGCTACGAGCAGTACTTC. This rearrangement joins TRBV7-9 to TRBJ2-7; TRBD1 matches 8 bases. Looked up from germline, CDR1 is SEHNR and CDR2 is FQNEAQ (reference sequence). This CDR3 spans 14 amino acids. Trimming cost V 3 bases and J 3 bases; bases outside gene matches: 4.

The chain links TRBV5-5 to TRBJ1-1, with 9 nucleotides matching TRBD1. This CDR3 comprises 16 residues. After removal of 4 bases from V and 3 bases from J, the junction contained 10 bases not matched to a gene. Germline V gene lookup returns CDR1 SGHKS and CDR2 YYEKEE (reference sequence). In nucleotides, the CDR3 is TGTGCCAGCAGCCCAGGGACAGGGCGCGTCGACACTGAAGCTTTCTTT. This gives the protein CASSPGTGRVDTEAFF.

This chain joins TRBV19 and TRBJ2-1, with 8 positions matching TRBD1. The junction had 4 bases not matched to a gene; V was cut back by 4 bases and J by 8 bases. Germline V gene sequence: CDR1 LNHDA, CDR2 SQIVND (reference sequence). This CDR3 contains 13 residues. This chain's CDR3 is CASSRQGAHEQFF. Written as DNA, the CDR3 is TGTGCCAGTAGTAGGCAGGGGGCCCATGAGCAGTTCTTC.

The J gene is TRBJ2-1, the V gene TRBV27, with 11 bases lining up with TRBD2. CDR1 MNHEY and CDR2 SMNVEV come from the germline V gene (reference sequence). The CDR3 sequence is 18 residues long. With V trimmed by 2 bases and J by 5 bases, 11 bases remained unmatched. The CDR3 here is CASSLPGISGGAHNEQFF. The CDR3 DNA follows: TGTGCCAGCAGTTTACCGGGGATTAGCGGGGGGGCGCACAATGAGCAGTTCTTC.

This chain joins TRBV19 and TRBJ1-1; TRBD1 is a possible D gene (6 bases). Trimming left V 6 bases short and J 0 bases short, with 17 bases between. Per germline, CDR1 LNHDA and CDR2 SQIVND (reference sequence). This CDR3 contains 16 residues. This chain's CDR3 is CASRGYGRGMNTEAFF. The CDR3 region has the DNA TGTGCCAGTAGAGGCTACGGCAGGGGCATGAACACTGAAGCTTTCTTT.

This clone has just a few counts. This chain uses TRBV27 with TRBJ2-7; 10 nucleotides line up with TRBD1. With 5 bases clipped from V and 4 bases from J, the junction kept 5 bases outside the gene matches. The CDR3 is 14 residues long. Germline V gives CDR1 MNHEY, CDR2 SMNVEV (reference sequence). The CDR3 region has the DNA TGTGCCAGCAGTGCCCTGGACAGGGGGTACGAGCAGTACTTC. Amino acids: CASSALDRGYEQYF.

This clone was counted between two and nine times. The genes are TRBV10-1 and TRBJ1-2; D ambiguous. Looked up from germline, CDR1 is WNHNN and CDR2 is SYGVQD (reference sequence). Trimming pared 3 bases from V and 8 bases from J, leaving 10 bases between. The CDR3 loop spans 12 amino acids. CDR3 DNA: TGCGCCAGCAGTGACGGGATTAAAGGCTACACCTTC. It translates to CASSDGIKGYTF.

This clone appeared once. V gene TRBV5-1 combines with J gene TRBJ2-1; 8 bases are a match to TRBD1. The CDR3 extends over 15 amino acids. Germline lookup yields CDR1 SGHRS and CDR2 YFSETQ. The trim removed 3 bases at V and 6 bases at J, leaving 8 bases unmatched. The CDR3 region is CASSSPGGFGNEQFF. DNA for the CDR3: TGCGCCAGCAGCTCGCCAGGGGGCTTTGGCAATGAGCAGTTCTTC.

This chain connects TRBV3-1 (or the pseudogene TRBV3-2) to TRBJ1-1; D unclear. Looked up from germline, CDR1 is LGHDT and CDR2 is YNNKEL (reference sequence). Trimming left V 8 bases short and J 1 base short, with 11 bases between. The CDR3 contains 13 residues. CDR3 loop: CASGLTANTEAFF. CDR3 nucleotides: TGTGCCAGCGGCCTCACAGCGAACACTGAAGCTTTCTTT.

J is TRBJ2-7 and V is TRBV4-1, with TRBD1 identical over 10 bases. This CDR3 is 13 amino acids long. J was trimmed by 6 bases and V by 4 bases; bases with no gene match: 3. Germline CDR1 MGHRA, CDR2 YSYEKL. The CDR3 DNA reads TGCGCCAGCAGCCGGGGACAGGGGTTCGAGCAGTACTTC. Its translation is CASSRGQGFEQYF.

The chain combines TRBV5-1 with TRBJ2-2; D is possibly TRBD2 (5 bases). This CDR3 has 15 residues. CDR1 and CDR2 (germline): SGHRS, YFSETQ. V was pared by 0 bases and J by 0 bases, with 6 bases between. The DNA for the CDR3 is TGCGCCAGCAGCTTGGCCGGGACGAACACCGGGGAGCTGTTTTTT. Translation gives CASSLAGTNTGELFF.

V gene TRBV24-1 combines with J gene TRBJ2-5, with 9 bases matching TRBD1. V gave up 4 bases and J gave up 7 bases; unmatched junction bases: 9. There are 15 residues in the CDR3. Germline V gene data show CDR1 as KGHDR and CDR2 as SFDVKD. The CDR3 DNA reads TGTGCCACCAGTGAAAACACAGGGGGCTCGGTGACCCAGTACTTC. Translation: CATSENTGGSVTQYF.

This clone was recorded once. The V gene is TRBV25-1, the J gene TRBJ2-7, with D maybe TRBD1 (5 bases). Germline V gene data show CDR1 as MGHDK and CDR2 as SYGVNS. The CDR3 has 11 residues. The V end lost 10 bases, the J end lost 3 bases, and 10 bases lay between the germline ends. The CDR3 reads CATQDIYEQYF. The CDR3 nucleotides are TGTGCCACCCAGGACATCTACGAGCAGTACTTC.

The rearrangement uses TRBV30 and TRBJ2-5; tentatively, D is TRBD2 (6 bases). The CDR3 runs 13 residues. The germline gives CDR1 GTSNPN, CDR2 SVGIG (reference sequence). Trimming left V 1 base short and J 5 bases short, with 11 bases between. CDR3 nucleotides: TGTGCCTGGAGTGAGGTGGGGGGTGAGACCCAGTACTTC. Its translation: CAWSEVGGETQYF.

The rearrangement joins TRBV9 to TRBJ2-7; D is perhaps TRBD2 (5 bases). Per the germline V gene, CDR1 is SGDLS and CDR2 is YYNGEE. The CDR3 covers 15 residues. Trimming stripped 4 bases from V and 3 bases from J, with 17 bases between. The CDR3 reads CASSPRASTSYEQYF. CDR3 sequence (DNA): TGTGCCAGCAGCCCCCGTGCTAGCACGAGCTACGAGCAGTACTTC.

V gene TRBV7-9 combines with J gene TRBJ1-5; D is perhaps TRBD1 (5 bases). V gave up 5 bases and J gave up 5 bases, with 16 bases separating them. Germline V CDR1 and CDR2: SEHNR, FQNEAQ (reference sequence). The CDR3 consists of 15 residues. The CDR3 DNA follows: TGTGCCAGCAGCCATACAGGCGACCCCGATCAGCCCCAGCATTTT. This translates into CASSHTGDPDQPQHF.

The chain combines TRBV14 with TRBJ2-2; 8 nucleotides line up with TRBD1. This CDR3 is built from 17 residues. Germline CDR1 SGHDN, CDR2 FVKESK. J gave up 5 bases and V 2 bases, and 10 bases lay outside the gene matches. CDR3 region: CASSQYRTGGVTGELFF. As DNA, the CDR3 is TGTGCCAGCAGCCAATATCGTACAGGGGGTGTAACCGGGGAGCTGTTTTTT.

The chain joins TRBV4-1 to TRBJ2-3; maybe TRBD2 (5 bases). There are 14 residues in the CDR3. Per the germline V gene, CDR1 is MGHRA and CDR2 is YSYEKL. Trimming left V 1 base short and J 0 bases short, with 5 bases between. Here the CDR3 reads CASSQGTSTDTQYF. Here the CDR3 DNA reads TGCGCCAGCAGCCAAGGGACTAGCACAGATACGCAGTATTTT.

The chain combines TRBV6-6 with TRBJ2-7; 8 bases agree with TRBD1. The CDR3 is 14 residues long. Germline assignment: CDR1 MNHNY and CDR2 SVGAGI (reference sequence). Unmatched junction bases numbered 2, after V lost 2 bases and J lost 2 bases. The DNA for the CDR3 is TGTGCCAGCAGTTACGCACAGGGGGCCTACGAGCAGTACTTC. Its protein is CASSYAQGAYEQYF.

This chain connects TRBV4-1 to TRBJ2-7; D might be TRBD1 (5 bases). CDR1 is MGHRA and CDR2 is YSYEKL in the germline V gene. This CDR3 has 15 residues. The V end was cut by 0 bases, the J end by 4 bases, with 13 bases between. CDR3 bases: TGCGCCAGCAGCCAAGAGCCAGGGTCTGATTACGAGCAGTACTTC. It is translated as CASSQEPGSDYEQYF.

The chain employs TRBV19 and TRBJ1-1, with 10 bases that match TRBD1. J was trimmed by 6 bases and V by 6 bases; bases with no gene match: 4. CDR3 length: 13 amino acids. Germline lookup yields CDR1 LNHDA and CDR2 SQIVND (reference sequence). The CDR3 spells CASRGQGMAEAFF. The CDR3 DNA sequence: TGTGCCAGTAGGGGACAGGGGATGGCTGAAGCTTTCTTT.